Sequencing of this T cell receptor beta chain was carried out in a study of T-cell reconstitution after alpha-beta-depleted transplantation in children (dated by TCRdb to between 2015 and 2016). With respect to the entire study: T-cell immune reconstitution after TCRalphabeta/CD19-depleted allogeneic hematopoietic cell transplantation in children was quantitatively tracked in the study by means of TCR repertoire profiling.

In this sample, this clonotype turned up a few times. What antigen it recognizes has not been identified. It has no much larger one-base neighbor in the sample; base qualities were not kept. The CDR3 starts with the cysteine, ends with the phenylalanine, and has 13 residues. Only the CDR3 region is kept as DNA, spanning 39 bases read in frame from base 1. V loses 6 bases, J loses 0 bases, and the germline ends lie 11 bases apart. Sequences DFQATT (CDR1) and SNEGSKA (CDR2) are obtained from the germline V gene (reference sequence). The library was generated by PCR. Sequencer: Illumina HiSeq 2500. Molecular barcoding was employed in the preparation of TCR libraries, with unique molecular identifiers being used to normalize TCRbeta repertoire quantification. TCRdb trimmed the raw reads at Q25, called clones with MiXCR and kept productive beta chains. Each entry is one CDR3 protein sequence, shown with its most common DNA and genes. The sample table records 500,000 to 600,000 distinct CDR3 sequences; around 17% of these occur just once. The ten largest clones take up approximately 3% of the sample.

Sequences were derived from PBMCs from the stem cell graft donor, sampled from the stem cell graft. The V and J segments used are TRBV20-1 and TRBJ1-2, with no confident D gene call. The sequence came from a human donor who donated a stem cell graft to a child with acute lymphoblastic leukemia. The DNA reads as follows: TGCAGTGCCCTCGACATCACTAACTATGGCTACACCTTC. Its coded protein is CSALDITNYGYTF.